One and the same sample provided the 29 T cell receptor beta chains below, sequenced in a study of T-cell reconstitution after alpha-beta-depleted transplantation in children. Unique molecular identifiers were incorporated during preparation of the TCRbeta library. TCRdb reprocessed the PCR reads with MiXCR, giving one entry per CDR3 protein. The sample lists 490,000 or so distinct CDR3 sequences, roughly an eighth seen once, with over 5.5% in the top ten. The starting material was PBMCs from the stem cell graft donor, obtained from the stem cell graft. The origin of the receptors is a human donor who donated a stem cell graft to a child with combined immunodeficiency.

The sample holds a few counts of this clonotype. The V call is TRBV28, the J call TRBJ1-2, with 11 bases matching TRBD1. CDR3 length equals 15 residues. CDR1 is MDHEN and CDR2 is SYDVKM in the germline V gene. Unmatched junction bases numbered 8, after V lost 3 bases and J lost 8 bases. The CDR3 reads CASSLAGQGAQGYTF. CDR3 DNA sequence: TGTGCCAGCAGTTTGGCTGGACAGGGGGCGCAGGGCTACACCTTC.

The gene calls are TRBV6-1 and TRBJ2-7, with TRBD2 as a possible D gene (6 bases). The CDR3 is made up of 13 amino acids. Germline CDR1 MNHNS, CDR2 SASEGT. The ends were cut back, 5 bases at V and 6 bases at J, with 14 bases in the middle. The DNA for the CDR3 is TGTGCCAGCAGTCCACCTGGACTATCCGAGCAGTACTTC. It yields the protein CASSPPGLSEQYF.

This clonotype was recorded a few times. This chain joins TRBV7-9 and TRBJ1-5, with 7 bases aligning to TRBD1. Germline CDR1 reads SEHNR; CDR2 reads FQNEAQ (reference sequence). The CDR3 has 14 residues. J was trimmed by 6 bases and V by 5 bases; bases with no gene match: 7. The CDR3 region is CASSHGQAGQPQHF. The CDR3 bases are TGTGCCAGCAGCCACGGACAGGCAGGTCAGCCCCAGCATTTT.

This CDR3 is CASSPKGQGAPEKLFF. The CDR3 coding sequence is TGTGCCAGCTCACCAAAGGGACAGGGGGCGCCGGAAAAACTGTTTTTT. V usage is TRBV18 and J usage is TRBJ1-4; 12 bases are shared with TRBD1. From germline, CDR1 is KGHSH and CDR2 LQKENI. This CDR3 is 16 amino acids long. Germline trimming cut 2 bases from V and 8 bases from J; bases unmatched to any gene: 6.

In its sample, this clonotype was seen a few times. The J gene is TRBJ2-7, the V gene TRBV7-2, with TRBD1 identical over 11 bases. The germline V gene has CDR1 SGHTA and CDR2 FQGNSA. V shed 5 bases and J 5 bases; nucleotides not matched to a gene: 5. This CDR3 is 14 amino acids long. DNA for the CDR3: TGTGCCAGCAGCACTCCGGGACAGGGGGACGAGCAGTACTTC. Translated, it gives CASSTPGQGDEQYF.

This clonotype was detected ten times or more. J is TRBJ2-3 and V is TRBV3-1; no definite D call. In germline, CDR1 is LGHDT, CDR2 YNNKEL (reference sequence). The CDR3 runs to 13 residues. Trimming took 4 bases from V and 4 from J, leaving 9 bases between them. CDR3 DNA: TGTGCCAGCAGCCGGAGTGTCTCAGATACGCAGTATTTT. As protein: CASSRSVSDTQYF.

This chain connects TRBV7-8 to TRBJ1-5; D is unresolved. Deletions cut 1 base from V and 7 bases from J, with 11 bases between. The germline gives CDR1 SGHVS, CDR2 FQNEAQ. The CDR3 has 14 amino acids. The CDR3 nucleotides are TGTGCCAGCAGCTTAGGACGGAGTAAACAGCCCCAGCATTTT. Translated, it gives CASSLGRSKQPQHF.

This chain connects TRBV28 to TRBJ2-5, with no clear D. Germline V lookup: CDR1 MDHEN, CDR2 SYDVKM. The CDR3 length is 16 residues. V was shortened by 7 bases and J by 0 bases, with 18 bases between the two germline ends. CDR3 nucleotides: TGTGCCAGCATGAGGTGGGGTCTAGGGTACCAAGAGACCCAGTACTTC. Its protein is CASMRWGLGYQETQYF.

The chain employs TRBV11-1 and TRBJ2-7; 10 bases are a match to TRBD2. The length of the CDR3 is 16 residues. The J segment lost 4 bases and the V segment lost 0 bases, leaving 6 bases of the junction unmatched. Looked up from germline, CDR1 is SGHAT and CDR2 is FQDESV (reference sequence). The CDR3 region has the DNA TGTGCCAGCAGCTTAGCGCCAAGCGGGAGGGTGTACGAGCAGTACTTC. It is translated as CASSLAPSGRVYEQYF.

There are many counts of this clonotype. The chain employs TRBV7-2 and TRBJ2-1; TRBD2 aligns across 7 bases. CDR1 and CDR2 from the germline V gene are SGHTA and FQGNSA. This CDR3 has 14 amino acids. The J segment lost 8 bases and the V segment lost 5 bases, leaving 9 bases of the junction unmatched. Here the CDR3 DNA reads TGTGCCAGCAGCCGCAGGACTAGTTTCCATGAGCAGTTCTTC. It codes for CASSRRTSFHEQFF.

The chain is built from TRBV5-1 and TRBJ2-1; a weak D match, TRBD2 (5 bases). Germline CDR1 reads SGHRS; CDR2 reads YFSETQ. This CDR3 has 14 amino acids. V was clipped by 5 bases and J by 2 bases, with 11 bases between them. The CDR3 DNA sequence: TGCGCCAGCAGAGCCCGGGGTACCTACAATGAGCAGTTCTTC. The encoded protein is CASRARGTYNEQFF.

The sample holds many counts of this clonotype. This chain joins TRBV5-1 and TRBJ2-7, with 9 bases matching TRBD1. The CDR3 is 13 residues long. The ends lost 4 bases at V and 5 bases at J; junction bases unmatched: 4. In germline, CDR1 is SGHRS, CDR2 YFSETQ. The CDR3 DNA reads TGCGCCAGCAGCGGGGACAGGGCGGACGAGCAGTACTTC. Translation gives CASSGDRADEQYF.

Points on this clonotype: Lacking the conserved final phenylalanine or tryptophan, this CDR3 likely reflects a read error. No DNA is shown, since the ends of the CDR3 on it are uncertain; the CDR3 is the one TCRdb lists. J is TRBJ2-5 and V is TRBV7-8; the listed D gene, TRBD1, was not tested against the DNA. Germline CDR1 reads SGHVS; CDR2 reads FQNEAQ. The CDR3 has 11 residues if both end residues are counted. This CDR3 reads CASSLGPVRQL.

The chain carries TRBV24-1 and TRBJ2-1; 11 nucleotides match TRBD1. With V trimmed by 3 bases and J by 6 bases, 9 bases remained unmatched. The CDR3 contains 17 residues. Per germline, CDR1 KGHDR and CDR2 SFDVKD. The CDR3 DNA is TGTGCCACCAGTGATCGGATCCGGGACAGGGGGAGCAATGAGCAGTTCTTC. Translated, it gives CATSDRIRDRGSNEQFF.

There are a few counts of this clonotype. This sequence joins TRBV2 and TRBJ1-3, with D perhaps TRBD1 (6 bases). The germline V gene has CDR1 SNHLY and CDR2 FYNNEI. The CDR3 totals 14 residues. The V gene lost 7 bases and the J gene lost 4 bases, with 14 bases spanning the gap. The CDR3 nucleotides are TGTGCCAGCACCGGAGACCAGGGGGGAAACACCATATATTTT. Its translation: CASTGDQGGNTIYF.

V gene TRBV6-5 combines with J gene TRBJ1-2, with D possibly being TRBD1 (6 bases). From germline, CDR1 is MNHEY and CDR2 SVGAGI. This CDR3 is built from 12 residues. V was clipped by 4 bases and J by 7 bases, with 10 bases between them. CDR3 DNA: TGTGCCAGCAGTTCGGGGACATCTGGCTACACCTTC. It is translated as CASSSGTSGYTF.

This clonotype was seen at least ten times. The rearrangement links TRBV12-3 or TRBV12-4 to TRBJ2-3, with D uncertain. The CDR3 loop spans 14 amino acids. V lost 0 bases, J lost 4 bases, and 8 bases lay in between. The CDR3 region has the DNA TGTGCCAGCAGTTTAGCAGGCAGGTCAGATACGCAGTATTTT. It translates to CASSLAGRSDTQYF.

Ten or more counts support this clonotype. V gene TRBV6-5 combines with J gene TRBJ2-3; TRBD2 aligns across 10 bases. V was pared by 2 bases and J by 2 bases, with 1 base of the junction left unmatched. The CDR3 covers 15 residues. The germline gives CDR1 MNHEY, CDR2 SVGAGI. The CDR3 nucleotides read TGTGCCAGCAGTTACGGGACTAGCGTCACAGATACGCAGTATTTT. The encoded protein is CASSYGTSVTDTQYF.

This clonotype has a count of ten or more. The CDR3 sequence is CASSYGTSGSYEQYF. The CDR3 nucleotides read TGTGCCAGCAGTTATGGGACTAGCGGGAGCTACGAGCAGTACTTC. The rearrangement uses TRBV6-5 and TRBJ2-7, with 14 bases fitting TRBD2. The CDR3 sequence is 15 residues long. Trimming at V came to 3 bases and at J to 3 bases, leaving 1 base not matched to a gene. Germline CDR1 is MNHEY and CDR2 is SVGAGI.

In its sample, this clonotype was seen many times. V gene TRBV29-1 combines with J gene TRBJ2-1, with D uncertain. The germline gives CDR1 SQVTM, CDR2 ANQGSEA. The CDR3 totals 10 residues. The V and J ends lost 4 bases and 9 bases respectively, with 7 bases between them. The chain's CDR3 is CSVVWGEQFF. CDR3 coding DNA: TGCAGCGTTGTTTGGGGTGAGCAGTTCTTC.

This clonotype was seen ten or more times. The rearrangement links TRBV5-1 to TRBJ2-2; 7 bases match TRBD1. The V gene end was trimmed by 6 bases and the J gene end by 1 base; junction bases not matched to a gene: 6. CDR1 SGHRS and CDR2 YFSETQ come from the germline V gene. The CDR3 contains 15 residues. The CDR3 region is CASNDRAENTGELFF. The CDR3 coding sequence is TGCGCCAGCAACGACAGGGCAGAGAACACCGGGGAGCTGTTTTTT. The full variable domain, in which reference TRBV5-1 and TRBJ2-2 provide the parts outside the CDR3, is KAGVTQTPRYLIKTRGQQVTLSCSPISGHRSVSWYQQTPGQGLQFLFEYFSETQRNKGNFPGRFSGRQFSNSRSEMNVSTLELGDSALYLCASNDRAENTGELFFGEGSRLTVL.

The rearrangement joins TRBV20-1 to TRBJ2-5; 14 nucleotides align to TRBD2. This CDR3 region has 16 residues. Germline loops: CDR1 DFQATT, CDR2 SNEGSKA (reference sequence). The CDR3 sequence is CSSRLAGGPDWETQYF. The CDR3 DNA sequence: TGCAGCTCGAGACTAGCGGGAGGGCCCGACTGGGAGACCCAGTACTTC.

The rearrangement uses TRBV6-5 and TRBJ1-1; D is perhaps TRBD1 (6 bases). V gave up 4 bases and J gave up 0 bases, with 12 bases separating them. This CDR3 contains 15 residues. The germline V gene encodes CDR1 MNHEY and CDR2 SVGAGI. CDR3 nucleotide sequence: TGTGCCAGCAGTTGGTTCAGGGGTGTGAACACTGAAGCTTTCTTT. This sequence encodes CASSWFRGVNTEAFF.

Ten or more counts support this clonotype. The chain links TRBV7-9 to TRBJ2-5; maybe TRBD2 (6 bases). Germline V gene data show CDR1 as SEHNR and CDR2 as FQNEAQ (reference sequence). V gave up 8 bases and J gave up 0 bases, with 7 bases separating them. The CDR3 has 12 residues. CDR3 loop: CASGGYQETQYF. As DNA, the CDR3 is TGTGCCAGCGGGGGGTACCAAGAGACCCAGTACTTC.

The chain couples TRBV10-3 to TRBJ2-7; 7 nucleotides line up with TRBD2. Germline V gene data show CDR1 as ENHRY and CDR2 as SYGVKD. V lost 7 bases, J lost 2 bases, and 5 bases stayed unmatched. This CDR3 has 13 amino acids. The CDR3 DNA reads as TGTGCCATCACGCGGGAGCCCACCTACGAGCAGTACTTC. This translates into CAITREPTYEQYF.

V usage is TRBV30 and J usage is TRBJ2-1; D perhaps matches TRBD1 (5 bases). V was pared by 8 bases and J by 4 bases, with 18 bases between. CDR1 is GTSNPN and CDR2 is SVGIG in the germline V gene (reference sequence). CDR3 length equals 14 residues. CDR3 nucleotides: TGTGCCAGCGACTTAGGGGAACTATACAATGAGCAGTTCTTC. It encodes CASDLGELYNEQFF.

The V call is TRBV11-3, the J call TRBJ1-4; no reliable D call. CDR1 is SGHNT, CDR2 YENEEA, per germline. The CDR3 covers 12 residues. Trimming removed 7 bases at V and 8 bases at J, with 11 bases between. CDR3 nucleotide sequence: TGTGCCAGCAATGCGGGTGAAGAAAAACTGTTTTTT. It translates to CASNAGEEKLFF.

This clonotype was seen many times. The V gene is TRBV30, the J gene TRBJ1-4, with D tentatively TRBD1 (5 bases). CDR3 size: 14 residues. The germline CDR1 and CDR2 sequences are GTSNPN and SVGIG (reference sequence). V lost 4 bases and J lost 3, with 12 bases in between. The CDR3 bases are TGTGCCTGGACAGGGCTCTTGGCTAATGAAAAACTGTTTTTT. Amino acids: CAWTGLLANEKLFF.

V gene TRBV2 combines with J gene TRBJ2-1; 8 bases are shared with TRBD2. V lost 6 bases to trimming and J lost 4 bases; unmatched junction nucleotides: 8. CDR3 length equals 15 residues. Germline V gene sequence: CDR1 SNHLY, CDR2 FYNNEI. The CDR3 DNA is TGTGCCAGCAGCCCGGGGCAGCGGGGGTACAATGAGCAGTTCTTC. Protein product: CASSPGQRGYNEQFF.